Detailed here is one TCR beta chain. Its antigen is unidentified. CD8 cells classed as naive were CD45RO-negative and positively selected for CCR7, excluding terminally differentiated effector memory CD45RA+ cells. The source of the sample is a study of shared clonotypes between healthy human individuals. Study background: Three plates each covered CD4 naive and memory; CD8 naive two, CD8 memory one.

Using immunoSEQ multiplex PCR, the repertoire was profiled, and TCRdb retains in-frame clones only, with some absent. The sample holds about 2 million clones, about 95% seen once. Study observations and caveats: The rarefaction results pointed to incomplete sorted-subset sequencing despite large depth. Shared clonotypes: roughly 4.5% naive CD4, 3% to 3.5% naive CD8, about 2.5% memory CD4, around 0.4% memory CD8.

CDR1 is GTSNPN and CDR2 is SVGIG in the germline V gene (reference sequence). With 3 bases removed from V and 0 bases from J, the gap between germline ends came to 8 bases. This CDR3 has 13 amino acids. The source of this sequence is a man younger than 30 in good health. Material: naive CD8+ T cells sorted from blood. J is TRBJ1-1 and V is TRBV30; perhaps TRBD1 as D (5 bases). Written as DNA, the CDR3 is TGTGCCTGGAGGGGGGGACTGAACACTGAAGCTTTCTTT. Translating gives CAWRGGLNTEAFF.